These 13 T cell receptor beta chains share one sample of origin, sequenced in a study of CD8 T cells in ankylosing spondylitis. TCRdb used MiXCR to reprocess the 5' RACE reads, holding one entry per CDR3 protein. The sample comprises about 220,000 distinct CDR3 sequences, more than 25% of which are singletons, and 5% to 7.5% rests with the top ten. Sequencing used blood, either unsorted or a sorted T cell fraction (not recorded which). Receptor source: a male donor with ankylosing spondylitis or in good health (not recorded which).

Many counts were recorded for this clonotype. V and J are TRBV14 and TRBJ2-7; tentative D call: TRBD2 (5 bases). The CDR3 is made up of 11 amino acids. V shed 4 bases and J shed 4 bases, with 5 bases lying between them. Germline V gives CDR1 SGHDN, CDR2 FVKESK. The CDR3 spells CASSRGYEQYF. As DNA, the CDR3 is TGTGCCAGCAGCCGAGGGTACGAGCAGTACTTC.

This clonotype has at least ten counts. The V call is TRBV12-3 or TRBV12-4, the J call TRBJ1-1; D gene uncertain. The CDR3 loop spans 15 amino acids. Trimming took 6 bases from V and 2 from J, leaving 16 bases between them. The CDR3 nucleotides read TGTGCCAGCAGCCTTGCGAGGGTCTACAACACTGAAGCTTTCTTT. It encodes CASSLARVYNTEAFF.

This clonotype was seen at least ten times. The V call is TRBV5-1, the J call TRBJ2-7, with 7 bases lining up with TRBD2. Per germline, CDR1 SGHRS and CDR2 YFSETQ. V shed 4 bases, J shed 3 bases, and the junction held 7 bases outside the gene matches. The CDR3 consists of 14 residues. CDR3 nucleotide sequence: TGCGCCAGCAGCCCTCGGACGGGGGGCTACGAGCAGTACTTC. Protein product: CASSPRTGGYEQYF.

This clonotype was picked up many times. The chain joins TRBV29-1 to TRBJ2-3; 10 bases match TRBD2. Germline CDR1 reads SQVTM; CDR2 reads ANQGSEA. The V gene end was trimmed by 7 bases and the J gene end by 5 bases; junction bases not matched to a gene: 9. CDR3 size: 14 residues. The CDR3, as DNA: TGCAGCGCCCATAGCGGGAGGTCAGGAGATACGCAGTATTTT. This codes for CSAHSGRSGDTQYF.

This clonotype was observed at least ten times. V usage is TRBV28 and J usage is TRBJ1-6; 7 bases agree with TRBD1. V lost 7 bases to trimming and J lost 7 bases; unmatched junction nucleotides: 13. The CDR3 loop spans 16 amino acids. Looked up from germline, CDR1 is MDHEN and CDR2 is SYDVKM. The CDR3 sequence: CASNWMDRPANSPLHF. The DNA for the CDR3 is TGTGCCAGCAATTGGATGGACAGGCCGGCCAATTCACCCCTCCACTTT.

A few counts support this clonotype. The chain combines TRBV5-1 with TRBJ1-2, with D maybe TRBD1 (5 bases). CDR3 length: 14 residues. CDR1 SGHRS and CDR2 YFSETQ come from the germline V gene. V was pared by 6 bases and J by 0 bases, with 12 bases between. The CDR3 DNA follows: TGCGCCAGCACCGAGACAGCGACTAACTATGGCTACACCTTC. Protein sequence: CASTETATNYGYTF.

The V gene is TRBV29-1, the J gene TRBJ1-1; D is undetermined. The CDR3 has 14 residues. Trimming took 1 base from V and 0 from J, leaving 9 bases between them. Germline CDR1 SQVTM, CDR2 ANQGSEA. The CDR3 DNA sequence: TGCAGCGTTGAAGGCCCAATGGTGAACACTGAAGCTTTCTTT. It yields the protein CSVEGPMVNTEAFF. The complete variable domain, with remaining parts taken from reference TRBV29-1 and TRBJ1-1, reads SAVISQKPSRDICQRGTSLTIQCQVDSQVTMMFWYRQQPGQSLTLIATANQGSEATYESGFVIDKFPISRPNLTFSTLTVSNMSPEDSSIYLCSVEGPMVNTEAFFGQGTRLTVV.

This clonotype was found a few times. The chain joins TRBV20-1 to TRBJ2-3; weak D call: TRBD2 (6 bases). Germline V gene lookup returns CDR1 DFQATT and CDR2 SNEGSKA (reference sequence). V was pared by 5 bases and J by 4 bases, with 13 bases between. CDR3 length: 13 amino acids. In DNA, the CDR3 is TGCAGTGCTTCGACTAGAAGCCCAGATACGCAGTATTTT. The encoded protein is CSASTRSPDTQYF.

This clonotype was observed many times. V and J are TRBV11-2 and TRBJ2-4; TRBD1 matches at 9 bases. V trimming: 3 bases; J trimming: 1 base; junction bases outside the gene matches: 1. Germline V gives CDR1 SGHAT, CDR2 FQNNGV. This CDR3 contains 15 residues. The CDR3 DNA follows: TGTGCCAGCAGCTTCGGACAGGGGGCCAAAAACATTCAGTACTTC. This sequence encodes CASSFGQGAKNIQYF.

The table lists this clonotype with many counts. The chain's CDR3 is CSASQLADTYNEQFF. CDR3 DNA: TGCAGTGCTAGCCAACTAGCGGATACCTACAATGAGCAGTTCTTC. This chain uses TRBV20-1 with TRBJ2-1; 8 bases are shared with TRBD2. J gave up 2 bases and V 3 bases, and 6 bases lay outside the gene matches. The CDR3 consists of 15 residues. CDR1 and CDR2 from the germline V gene are DFQATT and SNEGSKA (reference sequence).

This rearrangement joins TRBV20-1 to TRBJ2-1; 8 bases line up with TRBD2. This CDR3 is built from 14 residues. Germline trimming cut 5 bases from V and 7 bases from J; bases unmatched to any gene: 10. Germline CDR1 DFQATT, CDR2 SNEGSKA (reference sequence). CDR3 sequence reads: CSARTWTSLNEQFF. The CDR3 nucleotides read TGCAGTGCTCGAACCTGGACTAGCTTGAATGAGCAGTTCTTC.

This clonotype was observed a few times. The chain combines TRBV12-3 or TRBV12-4 with TRBJ1-5; 7 bases match TRBD1. This CDR3 has 17 amino acids. V shed 7 bases and J 0 bases; nucleotides not matched to a gene: 12. As DNA, the CDR3 is TGTGCCAGCAAAACATATAGGGGGCCATATAGCAATCAGCCCCAGCATTTT. Amino acid sequence: CASKTYRGPYSNQPQHF.

The chain carries TRBV6-1 and TRBJ2-7; 13 positions match TRBD2. CDR1 is MNHNS, CDR2 SASEGT, per germline. The V segment lost 5 bases and the J segment 4 bases; nucleotides outside the gene matches: 8. The CDR3 has 16 residues. The CDR3 DNA sequence: TGTGCCAGCAGTCGAGGGACTAGCGGGACATCTTACGAGCAGTACTTC. Encoded protein: CASSRGTSGTSYEQYF.